This entry lists 19 T cell receptor beta chains sequenced from one sample in a study of blood T cell repertoires in COVID-19. Assay used: immunoSEQ multiplex PCR; TCRdb lists only in-frame clones, some missing. The sample shows around 40,000 clones, roughly 78% of them seen only once. The sequenced sample was peripheral blood. These receptors all come from a man in his sixties or seventies with acute or convalescent COVID-19.

The CDR3 DNA reads as TGCAGTGCTAGCCAGTACAATGAGCAGTTCTTC. It yields the protein CSASQYNEQFF. V and J are TRBV20-1 and TRBJ2-1; D remains unclear. V shed 3 bases and J shed 4 bases, with 4 bases lying between them. This CDR3 has 11 amino acids. Germline CDR1 reads DFQATT; CDR2 reads SNEGSKA (reference sequence).

This clone has more than one count but fewer than ten. The chain joins TRBV19 to TRBJ2-5; 7 bases are a match to TRBD1. Germline assignment: CDR1 LNHDA and CDR2 SQIVND (reference sequence). There are 15 residues in the CDR3. V lost 5 bases to trimming and J lost 2 bases; unmatched junction nucleotides: 8. The CDR3 region is CASSVPGGPQETQYF. The CDR3 coding sequence is TGTGCCAGTAGTGTTCCAGGGGGTCCTCAAGAGACCCAGTACTTC.

This chain links TRBV5-1 with TRBJ2-5, with TRBD2 matching 10 bases. The CDR3 is made up of 15 amino acids. With V trimmed by 2 bases and J by 5 bases, 6 bases remained unmatched. Germline CDR1 SGHRS, CDR2 YFSETQ. Written as DNA, the CDR3 is TGCGCCAGCAGCTTCACTCTAGCGGGAGTGGAGACCCAGTACTTC. Protein sequence: CASSFTLAGVETQYF.

This rearrangement joins TRBV24-1 to TRBJ2-1; D may be TRBD1 (5 bases). Germline V gene lookup returns CDR1 KGHDR and CDR2 SFDVKD. Between the trimmed V and J ends, which lost 1 base and 7 bases, there was a span of 16 bases. The CDR3 has 16 residues. The CDR3 loop is CATSDFSPQGRNEQFF. The DNA of the CDR3 is TGTGCCACCAGTGATTTTTCACCGCAGGGTAGGAATGAGCAGTTCTTC.

This clone was found a few times. For the CDR3, the DNA is TGTGCCAGCAAAGGGGGGGTCAGCTCAAACTCTAACTATGGCTACACCTTC. It is translated as CASKGGVSSNSNYGYTF. The V call is TRBV2, the J call TRBJ1-2, with D tentatively TRBD1 (6 bases). The germline V gene has CDR1 SNHLY and CDR2 FYNNEI. The CDR3 consists of 17 residues. Trimming pared 7 bases from V and 0 bases from J, leaving 21 bases between. Using reference TRBV2 and TRBJ1-2 for the parts outside the CDR3, the full variable domain is EPEVTQTPSHQVTQMGQEVILRCVPISNHLYFYWYRQILGQKVEFLVSFYNNEISEKSEIFDDQFSVERPDGSNFTLKIRSTKLEDSAMYFCASKGGVSSNSNYGYTFGSGTRLTVV.

The chain is built from TRBV29-1 and TRBJ1-2, with 11 bases identical to TRBD1. Per the germline V gene, CDR1 is SQVTM and CDR2 is ANQGSEA. This CDR3 has 15 amino acids. With 3 bases clipped from V and 6 bases from J, the junction kept 9 bases outside the gene matches. The CDR3 DNA follows: TGCAGCGTTGATGGGGACAGGGGGTTGGTCGATGGCTACACCTTC. Translated, it gives CSVDGDRGLVDGYTF. Complete variable domain (other parts from reference TRBV29-1 and TRBJ1-2): SAVISQKPSRDICQRGTSLTIQCQVDSQVTMMFWYRQQPGQSLTLIATANQGSEATYESGFVIDKFPISRPNLTFSTLTVSNMSPEDSSIYLCSVDGDRGLVDGYTFGSGTRLTVV.

V is TRBV19 and J is TRBJ1-2, with D perhaps matching TRBD1 (5 bases). Germline-derived CDR1 and CDR2 are LNHDA and SQIVND (reference sequence). The ends were cut back, 4 bases at V and 5 bases at J, with 14 bases in the middle. CDR3 length: 14 amino acids. The CDR3 sequence: CASSTQAGRYGYTF. CDR3 DNA sequence: TGTGCCAGTAGTACCCAGGCAGGGAGGTATGGCTACACCTTC.

The chain recombines TRBV2 with TRBJ1-3; D uncertain. Germline CDR1 is SNHLY and CDR2 is FYNNEI. The CDR3 sequence is 12 residues long. V shed 4 bases and J shed 4 bases, with 5 bases lying between them. The CDR3 loop is CASSVQGNTIYF. The CDR3 nucleotides read TGTGCCAGCAGTGTACAGGGAAACACCATATATTTT.

This chain joins TRBV6-5 and TRBJ1-1, with 8 bases fitting TRBD1. The CDR3 runs 13 residues. Germline CDR1 is MNHEY and CDR2 is SVGAGI. Trimming took 6 bases from V and 3 from J; bases not matched to a gene: 3. For the CDR3, the DNA is TGTGCCAGCAGCTTGACAGGGGACACTGAAGCTTTCTTT. This encodes CASSLTGDTEAFF.

This sequence joins TRBV19 and TRBJ1-1; 7 positions agree with TRBD1. The CDR3 loop spans 13 amino acids. Germline values: CDR1 LNHDA, CDR2 SQIVND (reference sequence). The V and J ends lost 6 bases and 4 bases, in that order; junction bases with no gene match: 5. CDR3 nucleotide sequence: TGTGCCAGTAGGGCAGGGGGGATCACTGAAGCTTTCTTT. The encoded protein is CASRAGGITEAFF.

This clone came up once. The CDR3 nucleotides are TGTGCCAGCAGCAGAGGAACTAGTGGCTCCTACGAGCAGTACTTC. It is translated as CASSRGTSGSYEQYF. This chain uses TRBV5-5 with TRBJ2-7; tentative D call: TRBD2 (5 bases). The CDR3 is 15 residues long. Germline V CDR1 and CDR2: SGHKS, YYEKEE (reference sequence). V was cut by 4 bases and J by 0 bases, with 14 bases left in between. The variable domain in full, with the rest retrieved from reference TRBV5-5 and TRBJ2-7, is DAGVTQSPTHLIKTRGQQVTLRCSPISGHKSVSWYQQVLGQGPQFIFQYYEKEERGRGNFPDRFSARQFPNYSSELNVNALLLGDSALYLCASSRGTSGSYEQYFGPGTRLTVT.

The chain recombines TRBV2 with TRBJ2-2, with 7 positions matching TRBD1. The trim removed 7 bases at V and 7 bases at J, leaving 3 bases unmatched. The CDR3 spans 12 residues. Looked up from germline, CDR1 is SNHLY and CDR2 is FYNNEI. This CDR3 is CASMRQGGELFF. Written as DNA, the CDR3 is TGTGCCAGCATGAGACAGGGCGGGGAGCTGTTTTTT.

The gene calls are TRBV28 and TRBJ1-5, with D possibly TRBD1 on 5 matching bases. The germline V gene has CDR1 MDHEN and CDR2 SYDVKM. This CDR3 spans 13 amino acids. With 7 bases removed from V and 8 bases from J, the gap between germline ends came to 15 bases. The CDR3 loop reads CASIRTDKEPQHF. In nucleotides, the CDR3 is TGTGCCAGCATCCGGACGGACAAGGAGCCCCAGCATTTT.

This clone has only one observation. The V gene is TRBV3-1 (or the pseudogene TRBV3-2), the J gene TRBJ1-2; D possibly corresponds to TRBD1 (6 bases). The CDR3 is 15 amino acids. Germline-derived CDR1 and CDR2 are LGHDT and YNNKEL (reference sequence). The V end lost 1 base, the J end lost 3 bases, and 12 bases lay between the germline ends. Here the CDR3 DNA reads TGTGCCAGCAGCCAAGCTGATCCAGGGGACTATGGCTACACCTTC. Amino acid sequence: CASSQADPGDYGYTF.

This rearrangement joins TRBV6-4 to TRBJ2-1, with 11 nucleotides matching TRBD2. Germline CDR1 and CDR2: MRHNA and SNTAGT. V gave up 6 bases and J gave up 6 bases; unmatched junction bases: 10. This CDR3 spans 16 amino acids. The CDR3, as DNA: TGTGCCAGCAGCTCCCAACCGGGACTAGCGGCCAATGAGCAGTTCTTC. It is translated as CASSSQPGLAANEQFF.

V gene TRBV28 combines with J gene TRBJ2-7; a possible D gene is TRBD2 (5 bases). V lost 1 base and J lost 6, with 7 bases in between. This CDR3 has 12 residues. The V gene's germline CDR1 is MDHEN and CDR2 SYDVKM. CDR3 nucleotide sequence: TGTGCCAGCAGTTTATCCCGGGGCGAGCAGTACTTC. This translates into CASSLSRGEQYF.

CDR3 amino acids: CASSLGDSPLPYEQYF. The CDR3 coding sequence is TGTGCCAGCAGCCTTGGAGATTCACCACTTCCCTACGAGCAGTACTTC. V gene TRBV5-6 combines with J gene TRBJ2-7; no clear D gene. V was trimmed by 4 bases and J by 2 bases, leaving 19 bases between them. The CDR3 consists of 16 residues. Germline lookup yields CDR1 SGHDT and CDR2 YYEEEE.

This rearrangement joins TRBV7-2 to TRBJ1-6; D not certain. V shed 5 bases and J shed 8 bases, with 10 bases lying between them. CDR3 length equals 13 residues. CDR1 and CDR2 (germline): SGHTA, FQGNSA. CDR3 sequence: CASSPAFDSPLHF. CDR3 in DNA: TGTGCCAGCAGCCCCGCGTTTGATTCACCCCTCCACTTT.

V is TRBV11-1 and J is TRBJ2-3; D might be TRBD1 (6 bases). This CDR3 is built from 15 residues. From germline, CDR1 is SGHAT and CDR2 FQDESV (reference sequence). Trimming took 1 base from V and 6 from J, leaving 14 bases between them. In DNA, the CDR3 is TGTGCCAGCAGCTTAGATGGGGGCCGCCGGGATACGCAGTATTTT. Its translation is CASSLDGGRRDTQYF.